This T cell receptor beta chain was found in a study of tumor-infiltrating lymphocytes in primary liver carcinoma. Making TCR beta cDNA involved 400 to 600 ng total RNA and a constant-region primer. Libraries covering TCR beta were generated through three nested multiplex PCR rounds (using a slightly modified ARM-PCR). TCRdb independently ran MiXCR on the multiplex PCR reads; one entry per CDR3 protein. Of around 100,000 distinct CDR3 sequences in the sample, about 70% are singletons; the top ten hold about 12%. Unsorted bulk tissue, roughly 20-32 mg of it, served as the source for co-extraction of RNA and DNA. The TCR comes from a woman aged 55-75 years with primary liver carcinoma and hepatitis B virus infection. The sequencing input was liver tumor tissue from sampling region 2. Subset defined: tumor region T2, inferior pole.

The CDR3 sequence: CASWASGFNNEQFF. The CDR3 DNA reads as TGTGCCAGCTGGGCTAGCGGGTTTAACAATGAGCAGTTCTTC. The chain links TRBV11-2 to TRBJ2-1; 8 bases line up with TRBD2. J lost 5 bases, V lost 8 bases, and 8 bases had no gene match. Looked up from germline, CDR1 is SGHAT and CDR2 is FQNNGV. The CDR3 is 14 amino acids. Supplemented by reference TRBV11-2 and TRBJ2-1, the full variable domain reads EAGVAQSPRYKIIEKRQSVAFWCNPISGHATLYWYQQILGQGPKLLIQFQNNGVVDDSQLPKDRFSAERLKGVDSTLKIQPAKLEDSAVYLCASWASGFNNEQFFGPGTRLTVL.